A selection of T cell receptor beta chains follows, all from one sample in a study of OX40 agonist ivuxolimab in advanced cancers. Assay used: immunoSEQ multiplex PCR; TCRdb lists only in-frame clones, some missing. This table holds roughly 80,000 clones, approximately 90% found once. The starting material was CD4+ or CD8+ T cells sorted from blood, obtained in a trial of the OX40 agonist ivuxolimab. The receptors stem from an adult with an advanced solid tumor such as melanoma, head and neck, liver or kidney cancer. Each CDR3 is given with its conserved first and last residue. The D gene is left open where the match is weak. Clone size is stated in some rows and not others, as once, few, many or a class when expanded.

CDR3 length: 13
J gene: TRBJ1-1
V gene: TRBV19
D gene: .
clone size: few
CDR3 DNA: TGTGCCAGTAGTATCAGGGGAGGCACTGAAGCTTTCTTT
CDR3 protein: CASSIRGGTEAFF

CDR3 length: 15
J gene: TRBJ2-1
V gene: TRBV9
D gene: TRBD2
clone size: .
CDR3 DNA: TGTGCCAGCAGCGTTAGGACTAGCGATTACAATGAGCAGTTCTTC
CDR3 protein: CASSVRTSDYNEQFF

CDR3 length: 16
J gene: TRBJ2-6
V gene: TRBV2
D gene: .
clone size: .
CDR3 DNA: TGTGCCAGCAGCCCAGGGGGGCGCTCTGGGGCCAACGTCCTGACTTTC
CDR3 protein: CASSPGGRSGANVLTF

CDR3 length: 15
J gene: TRBJ2-5
V gene: TRBV5-4
D gene: TRBD2
clone size: .
CDR3 DNA: TGTGCCAGCAGCTTGCTAGCGGGAGGCGGAGAGACCCAGTACTTC
CDR3 protein: CASSLLAGGGETQYF

CDR3 length: 14
J gene: TRBJ1-1
V gene: TRBV7-9
D gene: .
clone size: .
CDR3 DNA: TGTGCCAGCAGCTTACGGACCGTGAACACTGAAGCTTTCTTT
CDR3 protein: CASSLRTVNTEAFF

CDR3 length: 14
J gene: TRBJ1-2
V gene: TRBV28
D gene: TRBD1
clone size: .
CDR3 DNA: TGTGCCAGCAGTGAAGGGACAGGGACATATGGCTACACCTTC
CDR3 protein: CASSEGTGTYGYTF

CDR3 length: 17
J gene: TRBJ1-5
V gene: TRBV30
D gene: .
clone size: .
CDR3 DNA: TGTGCCTGGAGTGTACGTACGTCCGGCGGTCACAATCAGCCCCAGCATTTT
CDR3 protein: CAWSVRTSGGHNQPQHF

CDR3 length: 14
J gene: TRBJ2-1
V gene: TRBV7-2
D gene: .
clone size: .
CDR3 DNA: TGTGCCAGCAGCTCGAGACCCACGGACAATGAGCAGTTCTTC
CDR3 protein: CASSSRPTDNEQFF

CDR3 length: 16
J gene: TRBJ2-5
V gene: TRBV11-3
D gene: .
clone size: .
CDR3 DNA: TGTGCCAGCAGCTTAGATCCGGTCCAGCTCCAAGAGACCCAGTACTTC
CDR3 protein: CASSLDPVQLQETQYF

CDR3 length: 16
J gene: TRBJ2-1
V gene: TRBV27
D gene: TRBD2
clone size: .
CDR3 DNA: TGTGCCAGCAGCCCCTCACTAGCGGGAGGGCCGAATGAGCAGTTCTTC
CDR3 protein: CASSPSLAGGPNEQFF

CDR3 length: 15
J gene: TRBJ2-1
V gene: TRBV6-5
D gene: .
clone size: .
CDR3 DNA: TGTGCCAGCAGACATACGCGGACATCTAGGAATGAGCAGTTCTTC
CDR3 protein: CASRHTRTSRNEQFF

CDR3 length: 18
J gene: TRBJ1-6
V gene: TRBV30
D gene: .
clone size: .
CDR3 DNA: TGTGCCTGGGCCTCCTACAGGGTTTCTCGTCGGCCTAATTCACCCCTCCACTTT
CDR3 protein: CAWASYRVSRRPNSPLHF

CDR3 length: 14
J gene: TRBJ2-7
V gene: TRBV10-3
D gene: TRBD1
clone size: once
CDR3 DNA: TGTGCCATCAGTGAGTCGGGACAGTCGCGAGGGCAGTACTTC
CDR3 protein: CAISESGQSRGQYF

CDR3 length: 13
J gene: TRBJ2-5
V gene: TRBV5-1
D gene: .
clone size: once
CDR3 DNA: TGCGCCAGCAGCTTGGTATCCGAAGAGACCCAGTACTTC
CDR3 protein: CASSLVSEETQYF

CDR3 length: 17
J gene: TRBJ2-3
V gene: TRBV30
D gene: TRBD2
clone size: .
CDR3 DNA: TGTGCCTGGACTAGCGGGAGGGAGAAGAGGGCCACAGATACGCAGTATTTT
CDR3 protein: CAWTSGREKRATDTQYF

CDR3 length: 15
J gene: TRBJ2-3
V gene: TRBV5-4
D gene: .
clone size: .
CDR3 DNA: TGTGCCAGCAGCTTACCGGGACTGAGCACAGATACGCAGTATTTT
CDR3 protein: CASSLPGLSTDTQYF

CDR3 length: 14
J gene: TRBJ2-7
V gene: TRBV7-6
D gene: TRBD1
clone size: .
CDR3 DNA: TGTGCCAGCTCCTCACTAACAGGGGCCTACGAGCAGTACTTC
CDR3 protein: CASSSLTGAYEQYF

CDR3 length: 17
J gene: TRBJ2-1
V gene: TRBV30
D gene: TRBD2
clone size: .
CDR3 DNA: TGTGCCTGGAGTCGCGCGGGGGGCGGGAGGGCCGCAGATGAGCAGTTCTTC
CDR3 protein: CAWSRAGGGRAADEQFF

CDR3 length: 15
J gene: TRBJ1-1
V gene: TRBV11-3
D gene: .
clone size: .
CDR3 DNA: TGTGCCAGCAGCTTAAATGACAGGATGAACACTGAAGCTTTCTTT
CDR3 protein: CASSLNDRMNTEAFF

CDR3 length: 18
J gene: TRBJ1-1
V gene: TRBV10-3
D gene: TRBD1
clone size: .
CDR3 DNA: TGTGCCATCAGTCCCCTGGGGGGGACAGGGTTTACGGACACTGAAGCTTTCTTT
CDR3 protein: CAISPLGGTGFTDTEAFF

CDR3 length: 12
J gene: TRBJ2-1
V gene: TRBV7-2
D gene: .
clone size: .
CDR3 DNA: TGTGCCAGCAGCCCAGAAATCAATGAGCAGTTCTTC
CDR3 protein: CASSPEINEQFF

CDR3 length: 15
J gene: TRBJ1-4
V gene: TRBV5-5
D gene: .
clone size: .
CDR3 DNA: TGTGCCAGCAGCTTAGGTGCGGGTACTAATGAAAAACTGTTTTTT
CDR3 protein: CASSLGAGTNEKLFF

CDR3 length: 11
J gene: TRBJ2-3
V gene: TRBV20-1
D gene: .
clone size: .
CDR3 DNA: TGCAGTGCTAGGTTCTCAGATACGCAGTATTTT
CDR3 protein: CSARFSDTQYF

CDR3 length: 15
J gene: TRBJ1-5
V gene: TRBV19
D gene: .
clone size: .
CDR3 DNA: TGTGCCAGTAGTATTATAGGCGGCAGCAATCAGCCCCAGCATTTT
CDR3 protein: CASSIIGGSNQPQHF